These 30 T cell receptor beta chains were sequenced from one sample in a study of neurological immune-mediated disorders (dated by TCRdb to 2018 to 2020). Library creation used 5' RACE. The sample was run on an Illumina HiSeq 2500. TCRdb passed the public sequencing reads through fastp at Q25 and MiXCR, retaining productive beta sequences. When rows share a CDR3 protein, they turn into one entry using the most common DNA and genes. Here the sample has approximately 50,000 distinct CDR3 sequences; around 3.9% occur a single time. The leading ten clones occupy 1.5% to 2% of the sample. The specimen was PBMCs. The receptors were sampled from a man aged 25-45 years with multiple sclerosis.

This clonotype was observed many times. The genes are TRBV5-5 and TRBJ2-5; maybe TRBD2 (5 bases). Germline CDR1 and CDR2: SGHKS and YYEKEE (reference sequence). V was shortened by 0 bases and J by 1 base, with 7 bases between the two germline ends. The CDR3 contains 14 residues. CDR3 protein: CASSLGSAQETQYF. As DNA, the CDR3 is TGTGCCAGCAGCTTGGGTAGCGCCCAAGAGACCCAGTACTTC.

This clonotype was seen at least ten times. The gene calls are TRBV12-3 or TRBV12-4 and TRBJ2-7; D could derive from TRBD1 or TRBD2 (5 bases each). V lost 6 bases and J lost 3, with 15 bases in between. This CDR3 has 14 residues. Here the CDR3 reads CASSLTAGIYEQYF. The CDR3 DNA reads TGTGCCAGCAGCCTGACAGCCGGGATCTACGAGCAGTACTTC.

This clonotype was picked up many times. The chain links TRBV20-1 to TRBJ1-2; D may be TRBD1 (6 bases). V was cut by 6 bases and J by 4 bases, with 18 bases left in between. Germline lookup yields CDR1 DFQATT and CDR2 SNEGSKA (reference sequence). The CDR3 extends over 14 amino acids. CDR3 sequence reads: CSASGAWTVYGYTF. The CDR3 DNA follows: TGCAGTGCCTCAGGCGCTTGGACAGTCTATGGCTACACCTTC.

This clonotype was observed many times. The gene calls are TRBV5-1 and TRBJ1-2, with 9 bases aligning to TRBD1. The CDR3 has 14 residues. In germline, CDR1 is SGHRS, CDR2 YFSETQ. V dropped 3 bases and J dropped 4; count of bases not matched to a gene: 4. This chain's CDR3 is CASSSGQGAYGYTF. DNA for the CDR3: TGCGCCAGCAGCTCGGGACAGGGTGCCTATGGCTACACCTTC. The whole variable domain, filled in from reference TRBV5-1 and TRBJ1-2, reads KAGVTQTPRYLIKTRGQQVTLSCSPISGHRSVSWYQQTPGQGLQFLFEYFSETQRNKGNFPGRFSGRQFSNSRSEMNVSTLELGDSALYLCASSSGQGAYGYTFGSGTRLTVV.

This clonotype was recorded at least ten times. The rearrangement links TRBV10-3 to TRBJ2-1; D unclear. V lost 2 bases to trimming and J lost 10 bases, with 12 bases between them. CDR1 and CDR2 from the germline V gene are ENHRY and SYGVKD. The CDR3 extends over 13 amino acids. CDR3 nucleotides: TGTGCCATCAGTGAGCGCGACGGTTTAGAGCAGTTCTTC. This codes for CAISERDGLEQFF.

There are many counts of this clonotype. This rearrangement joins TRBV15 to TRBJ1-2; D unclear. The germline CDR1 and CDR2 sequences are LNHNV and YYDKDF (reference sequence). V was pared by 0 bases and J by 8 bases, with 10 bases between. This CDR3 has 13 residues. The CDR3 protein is CATSRDRPWGYTF. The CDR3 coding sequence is TGTGCCACCAGCAGAGATAGGCCATGGGGCTACACCTTC.

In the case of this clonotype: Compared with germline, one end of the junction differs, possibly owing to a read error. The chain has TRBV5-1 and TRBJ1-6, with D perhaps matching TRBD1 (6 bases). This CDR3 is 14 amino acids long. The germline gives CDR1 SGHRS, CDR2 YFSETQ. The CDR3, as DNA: TGCGCCAGCAGCGCAACAGGGACGGGGTCACCCCTCAACTTT. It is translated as CASSATGTGSPLNF.

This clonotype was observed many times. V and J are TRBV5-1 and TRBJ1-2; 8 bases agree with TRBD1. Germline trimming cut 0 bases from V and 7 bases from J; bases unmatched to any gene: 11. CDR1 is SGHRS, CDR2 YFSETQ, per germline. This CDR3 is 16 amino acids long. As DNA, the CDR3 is TGCGCCAGCAGCTTGGATGTGGAGACAGGGGTGCGTGGCTACACCTTC. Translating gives CASSLDVETGVRGYTF.

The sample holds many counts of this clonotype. CDR3: CASAGGDNEQFF. Written as DNA, the CDR3 is TGTGCCAGTGCCGGGGGGGACAATGAGCAGTTCTTC. The chain recombines TRBV9 with TRBJ2-1; 8 nucleotides line up with TRBD2. From germline, CDR1 is SGDLS and CDR2 YYNGEE. The junction had 3 bases not matched to a gene; V was cut back by 8 bases and J by 5 bases. CDR3 length: 12 residues.

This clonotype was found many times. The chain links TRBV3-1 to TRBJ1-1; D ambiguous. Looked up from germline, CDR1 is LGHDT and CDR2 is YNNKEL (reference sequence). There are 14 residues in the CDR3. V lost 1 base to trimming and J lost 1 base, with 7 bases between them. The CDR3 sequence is CASSQGHRNTEAFF. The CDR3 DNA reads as TGTGCCAGCAGCCAAGGACATAGGAACACTGAAGCTTTCTTT.

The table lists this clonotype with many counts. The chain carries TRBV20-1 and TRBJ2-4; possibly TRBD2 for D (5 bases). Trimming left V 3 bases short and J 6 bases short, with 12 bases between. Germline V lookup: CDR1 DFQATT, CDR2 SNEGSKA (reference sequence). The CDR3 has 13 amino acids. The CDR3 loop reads CSASIPGINIQYF. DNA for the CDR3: TGCAGTGCTAGTATACCCGGGATAAACATTCAGTACTTC.

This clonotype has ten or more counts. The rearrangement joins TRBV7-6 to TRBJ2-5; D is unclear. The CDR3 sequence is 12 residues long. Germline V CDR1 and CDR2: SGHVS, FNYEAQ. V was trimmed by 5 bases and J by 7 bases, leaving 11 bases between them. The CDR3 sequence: CASSPDLATQYF. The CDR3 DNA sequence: TGTGCCAGCAGCCCAGATTTAGCGACCCAGTACTTC. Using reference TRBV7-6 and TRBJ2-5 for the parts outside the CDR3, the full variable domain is GAGVSQSPRYKVTKRGQDVALRCDPISGHVSLYWYRQALGQGPEFLTYFNYEAQQDKSGLPNDRFSAERPEGSISTLTIQRTEQRDSAMYRCASSPDLATQYFGPGTRLLVL.

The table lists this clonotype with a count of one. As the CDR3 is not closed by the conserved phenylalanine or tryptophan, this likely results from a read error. This chain's CDR3 is CSVEEGRAFEQYI. The DNA for the CDR3 is TGCAGCGTTGAAGAGGGCAGGGCGTTCGAGCAGTACATC. The chain carries TRBV29-1 and TRBJ2-7, with a weak D call TRBD1 (5 bases). The V and J ends lost 0 bases and 6 bases respectively, with 12 bases between them. The CDR3 is 13 residues long. Germline-derived CDR1 and CDR2 are SQVTM and ANQGSEA.

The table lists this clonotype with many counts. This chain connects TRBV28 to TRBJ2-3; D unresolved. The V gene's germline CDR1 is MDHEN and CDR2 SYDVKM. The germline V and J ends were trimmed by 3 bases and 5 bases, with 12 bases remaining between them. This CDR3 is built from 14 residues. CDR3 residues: CASSLRALGDTQYF. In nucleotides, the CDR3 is TGTGCCAGCAGTTTGCGCGCCCTGGGAGATACGCAGTATTTT.

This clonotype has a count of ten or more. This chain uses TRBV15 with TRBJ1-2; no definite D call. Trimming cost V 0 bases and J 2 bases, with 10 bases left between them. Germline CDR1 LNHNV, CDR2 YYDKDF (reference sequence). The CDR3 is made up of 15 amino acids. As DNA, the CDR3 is TGTGCCACCAGCAGAGAAACAGTGCGCAACTATGGCTACACCTTC. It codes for CATSRETVRNYGYTF.

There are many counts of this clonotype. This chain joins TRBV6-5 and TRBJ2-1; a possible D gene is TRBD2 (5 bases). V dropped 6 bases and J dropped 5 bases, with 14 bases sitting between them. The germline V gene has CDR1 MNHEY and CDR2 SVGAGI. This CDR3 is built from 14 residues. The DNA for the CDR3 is TGTGCCAGCAGCTTAGAGGGCAGTCACAATGAGCAGTTCTTC. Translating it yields CASSLEGSHNEQFF.

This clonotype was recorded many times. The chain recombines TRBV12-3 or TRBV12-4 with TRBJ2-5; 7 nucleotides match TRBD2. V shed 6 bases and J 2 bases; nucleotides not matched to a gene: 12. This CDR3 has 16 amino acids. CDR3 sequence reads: CASSPPRGTTQETQYF. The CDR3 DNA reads TGTGCCAGCAGCCCCCCTCGTGGGACTACTCAAGAGACCCAGTACTTC.

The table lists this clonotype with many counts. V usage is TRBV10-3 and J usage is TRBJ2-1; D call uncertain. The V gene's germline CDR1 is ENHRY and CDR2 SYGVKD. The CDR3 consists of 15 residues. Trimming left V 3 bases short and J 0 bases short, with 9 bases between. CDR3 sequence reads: CAISDYGSSYNEQFF. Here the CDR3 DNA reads TGTGCCATCAGTGATTATGGCAGCTCCTACAATGAGCAGTTCTTC.

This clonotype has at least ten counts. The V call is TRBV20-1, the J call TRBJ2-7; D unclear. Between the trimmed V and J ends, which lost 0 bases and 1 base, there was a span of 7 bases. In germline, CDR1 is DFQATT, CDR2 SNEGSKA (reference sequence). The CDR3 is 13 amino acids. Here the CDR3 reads CSAREDGSYEQYF. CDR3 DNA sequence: TGCAGTGCTAGAGAGGACGGGTCCTACGAGCAGTACTTC.

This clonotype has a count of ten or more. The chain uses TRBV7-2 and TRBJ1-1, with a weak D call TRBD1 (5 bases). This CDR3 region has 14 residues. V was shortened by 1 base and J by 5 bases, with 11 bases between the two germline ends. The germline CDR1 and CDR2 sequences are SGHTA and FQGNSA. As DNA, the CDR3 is TGTGCCAGCAGCTTAGGGGGGTTCGGAACTGAAGCTTTCTTT. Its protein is CASSLGGFGTEAFF.

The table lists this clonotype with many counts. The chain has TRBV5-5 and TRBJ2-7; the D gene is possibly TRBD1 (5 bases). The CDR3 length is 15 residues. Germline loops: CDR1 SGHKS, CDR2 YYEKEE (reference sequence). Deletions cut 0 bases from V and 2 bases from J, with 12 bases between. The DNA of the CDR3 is TGTGCCAGCAGCTTGGAGGGGTACGTTACCTACGAGCAGTACTTC. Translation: CASSLEGYVTYEQYF. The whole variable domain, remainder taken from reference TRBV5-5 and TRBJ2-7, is DAGVTQSPTHLIKTRGQQVTLRCSPISGHKSVSWYQQVLGQGPQFIFQYYEKEERGRGNFPDRFSARQFPNYSSELNVNALLLGDSALYLCASSLEGYVTYEQYFGPGTRLTVT.

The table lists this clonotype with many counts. CDR3 DNA: TGTGCCAGCAGCTTGGGTACGAACACTGAAGCTTTCTTT. Translated, it gives CASSLGTNTEAFF. The chain links TRBV11-2 to TRBJ1-1; D call uncertain. Trimming left V 3 bases short and J 1 base short, with 6 bases between. The CDR3 is 13 amino acids. Germline CDR1 is SGHAT and CDR2 is FQNNGV.

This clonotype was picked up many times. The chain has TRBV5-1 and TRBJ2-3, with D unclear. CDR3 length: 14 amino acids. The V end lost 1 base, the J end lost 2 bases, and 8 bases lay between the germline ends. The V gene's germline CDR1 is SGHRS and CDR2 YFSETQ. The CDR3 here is CASSLSSPTDTQYF. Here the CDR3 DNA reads TGCGCCAGCAGCTTGTCCAGTCCCACAGATACGCAGTATTTT.

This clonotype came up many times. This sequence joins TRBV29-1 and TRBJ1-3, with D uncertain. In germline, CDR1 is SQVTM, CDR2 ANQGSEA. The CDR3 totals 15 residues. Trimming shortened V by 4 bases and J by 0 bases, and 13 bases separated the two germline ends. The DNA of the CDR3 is TGCAGCGTTGCGCACCTTCCGAGCTCTGGAAACACCATATATTTT. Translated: CSVAHLPSSGNTIYF.

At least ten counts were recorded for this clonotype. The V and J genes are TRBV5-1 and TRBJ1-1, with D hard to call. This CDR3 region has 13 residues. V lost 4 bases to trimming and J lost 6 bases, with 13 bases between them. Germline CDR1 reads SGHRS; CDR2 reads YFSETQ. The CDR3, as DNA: TGCGCCAGCAGCGCGGACCTATCCGCTGAAGCTTTCTTT. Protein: CASSADLSAEAFF.

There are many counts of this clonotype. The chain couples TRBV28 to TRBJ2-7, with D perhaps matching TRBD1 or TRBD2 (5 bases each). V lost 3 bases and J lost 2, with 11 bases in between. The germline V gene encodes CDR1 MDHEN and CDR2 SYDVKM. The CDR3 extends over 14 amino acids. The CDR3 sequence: CASSLVRGTYEQYF. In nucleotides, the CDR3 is TGTGCCAGCAGTTTGGTCCGGGGCACCTACGAGCAGTACTTC.

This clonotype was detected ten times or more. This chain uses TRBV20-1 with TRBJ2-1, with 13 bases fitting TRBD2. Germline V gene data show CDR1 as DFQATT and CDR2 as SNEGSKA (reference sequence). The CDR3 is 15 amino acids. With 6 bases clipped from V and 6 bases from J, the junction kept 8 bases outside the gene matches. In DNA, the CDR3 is TGCAGTGCAACGGGACTAGCGGGACTGGGCAATGAGCAGTTCTTC. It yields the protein CSATGLAGLGNEQFF.

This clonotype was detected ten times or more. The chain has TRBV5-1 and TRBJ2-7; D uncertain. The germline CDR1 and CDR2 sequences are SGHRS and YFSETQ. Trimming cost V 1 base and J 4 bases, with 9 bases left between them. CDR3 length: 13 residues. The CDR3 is CASSLKGPYEQYF. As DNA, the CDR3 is TGCGCCAGCAGCTTGAAAGGCCCTTACGAGCAGTACTTC. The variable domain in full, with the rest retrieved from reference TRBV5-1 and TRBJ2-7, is KAGVTQTPRYLIKTRGQQVTLSCSPISGHRSVSWYQQTPGQGLQFLFEYFSETQRNKGNFPGRFSGRQFSNSRSEMNVSTLELGDSALYLCASSLKGPYEQYFGPGTRLTVT.

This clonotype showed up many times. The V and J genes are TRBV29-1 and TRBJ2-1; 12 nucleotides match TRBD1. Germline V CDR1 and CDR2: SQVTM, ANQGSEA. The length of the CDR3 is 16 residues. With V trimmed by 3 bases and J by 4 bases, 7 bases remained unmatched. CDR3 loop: CSVDRWDRGPYNEQFF. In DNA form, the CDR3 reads TGCAGCGTTGACCGATGGGACAGGGGGCCTTACAATGAGCAGTTCTTC.

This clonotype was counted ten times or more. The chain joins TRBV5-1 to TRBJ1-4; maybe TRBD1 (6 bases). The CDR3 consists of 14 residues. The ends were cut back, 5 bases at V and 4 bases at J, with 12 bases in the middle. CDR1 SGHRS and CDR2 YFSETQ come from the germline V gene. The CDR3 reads CASRLQGGNEKLFF. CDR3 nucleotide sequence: TGCGCCAGCAGGCTACAGGGAGGTAATGAAAAACTGTTTTTT.